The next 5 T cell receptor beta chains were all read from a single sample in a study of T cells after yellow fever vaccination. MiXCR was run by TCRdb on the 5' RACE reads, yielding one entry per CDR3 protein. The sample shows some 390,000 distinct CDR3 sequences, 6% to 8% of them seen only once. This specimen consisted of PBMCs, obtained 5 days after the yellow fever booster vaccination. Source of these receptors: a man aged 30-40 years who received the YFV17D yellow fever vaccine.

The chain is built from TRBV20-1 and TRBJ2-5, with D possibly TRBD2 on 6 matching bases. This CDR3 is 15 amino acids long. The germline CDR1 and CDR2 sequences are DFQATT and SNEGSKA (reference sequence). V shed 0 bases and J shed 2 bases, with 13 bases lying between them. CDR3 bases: TGCAGTGCTAGAGACACCCCGGGACTTCAAGAGACCCAGTACTTC. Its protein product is CSARDTPGLQETQYF.

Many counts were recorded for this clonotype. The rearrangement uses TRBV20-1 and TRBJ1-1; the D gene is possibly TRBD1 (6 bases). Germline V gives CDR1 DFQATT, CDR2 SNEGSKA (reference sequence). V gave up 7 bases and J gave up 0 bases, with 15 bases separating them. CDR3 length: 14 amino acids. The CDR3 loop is CSVARAGVNTEAFF. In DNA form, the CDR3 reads TGCAGTGTCGCCCGGGCAGGGGTGAACACTGAAGCTTTCTTT.

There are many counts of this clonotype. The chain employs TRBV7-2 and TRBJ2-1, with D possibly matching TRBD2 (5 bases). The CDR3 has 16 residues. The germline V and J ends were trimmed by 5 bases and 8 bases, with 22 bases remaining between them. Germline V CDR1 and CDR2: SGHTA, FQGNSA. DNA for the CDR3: TGTGCCAGCAGCCCGCCACCGGCGGGCGTTTGGGATGAGCAGTTCTTC. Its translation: CASSPPPAGVWDEQFF.

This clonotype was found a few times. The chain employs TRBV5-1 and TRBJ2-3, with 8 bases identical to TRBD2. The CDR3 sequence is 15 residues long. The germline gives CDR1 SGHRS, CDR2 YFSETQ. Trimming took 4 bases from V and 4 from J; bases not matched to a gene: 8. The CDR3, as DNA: TGCGCCAGCAGCGACCTAGCGGGCCGCTCAGATACGCAGTATTTT. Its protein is CASSDLAGRSDTQYF.

Here the CDR3 DNA reads TGTGCCAGCAGGCCAATATTTAGTAGCGGGAGAGTCGGGGAGACCCAGTACTTC. Translated, it gives CASRPIFSSGRVGETQYF. The chain combines TRBV6-2 or TRBV6-3 with TRBJ2-5; 9 nucleotides match TRBD2. Per germline, CDR1 MNHEY and CDR2 SVGEGT. The CDR3 has 18 amino acids. V lost 6 bases, J lost 5 bases, and 19 bases stayed unmatched.